The 23 T cell receptor beta chains below were found in one sample sequenced in a study of T cells after yellow fever vaccination. Using its own MiXCR run on the 5' RACE reads, TCRdb lists one record per CDR3 protein. The sample carries tens of thousands of distinct CDR3 sequences, around 7.4% recorded once. Sequences were derived from CD8+ T cells sorted from PBMCs, sampled 15 days after the yellow fever booster vaccination. Receptors were obtained from a man younger than 40 who received the YFV17D yellow fever vaccine.

This clonotype was recorded at least ten times. The chain couples TRBV29-1 to TRBJ2-5; TRBD1 agrees at 7 bases. The germline V gene has CDR1 SQVTM and CDR2 ANQGSEA. The CDR3 is 12 amino acids. Trimming removed 6 bases from V and 3 bases from J; junction bases left unmatched: 4. The CDR3 reads CSVLQGEETQYF. In DNA, the CDR3 is TGCAGCGTGCTGCAGGGGGAAGAGACCCAGTACTTC.

This clonotype was observed at least ten times. V is TRBV7-8 and J is TRBJ2-5; 11 nucleotides match TRBD1. V lost 4 bases, J lost 4 bases, and 5 bases stayed unmatched. The CDR3 is 15 amino acids. CDR1 SGHVS and CDR2 FQNEAQ come from the germline V gene. In DNA, the CDR3 is TGTGCCAGCAGCTCTTCCGGGACAGGGGGAGAGACCCAGTACTTC. It translates to CASSSSGTGGETQYF.

This clonotype has a handful of counts. The rearrangement uses TRBV2 and TRBJ2-2, with TRBD2 identical over 11 bases. Trimming removed 0 bases from V and 1 base from J; junction bases left unmatched: 1. This CDR3 region has 17 residues. The germline CDR1 and CDR2 sequences are SNHLY and FYNNEI. The CDR3 region is CASSEATSGVNTGELFF. The CDR3 DNA reads as TGTGCCAGCAGTGAAGCGACTAGCGGGGTGAACACCGGGGAGCTGTTTTTT.

This chain connects TRBV11-3 to TRBJ2-1; D remains unclear. Germline-derived CDR1 and CDR2 are SGHNT and YENEEA. This CDR3 has 15 residues. V dropped 1 base and J dropped 2 bases, with 9 bases sitting between them. The CDR3 DNA sequence: TGTGCCAGCAGCTTAGGCCCTGGGGCCTACAATGAGCAGTTCTTC. Translated: CASSLGPGAYNEQFF.

This clonotype was detected ten times or more. This chain connects TRBV30 to TRBJ2-7; the D is unclear. The CDR3 runs to 11 residues. Germline V gene sequence: CDR1 GTSNPN, CDR2 SVGIG (reference sequence). The V and J ends lost 3 bases and 2 bases respectively, with 5 bases between them. CDR3 amino acids: CAWSAAYEQYF. CDR3 DNA sequence: TGTGCCTGGAGCGCAGCCTACGAGCAGTACTTC.

This clonotype came up many times. This chain uses TRBV12-3 or TRBV12-4 with TRBJ2-7; D ambiguous. The CDR3 is 12 amino acids. The V gene lost 2 bases and the J gene lost 4 bases, with 6 bases spanning the gap. CDR3 sequence: CASSLNAYEQYF. DNA of the CDR3: TGTGCCAGCAGTTTAAACGCATACGAGCAGTACTTC.

This clonotype has a count of ten or more. The chain links TRBV20-1 to TRBJ2-3, with TRBD2 matching 8 bases. CDR1 is DFQATT, CDR2 SNEGSKA, per germline (reference sequence). V dropped 6 bases and J dropped 4; count of bases not matched to a gene: 9. The CDR3 is 14 amino acids. Here the CDR3 DNA reads TGCAGTGCCCAGAAGCGGGAGACTGCAGATACGCAGTATTTT. This codes for CSAQKRETADTQYF.

Many counts were recorded for this clonotype. The CDR3 sequence: CASSPEGYEQYF. Here the CDR3 DNA reads TGTGCCAGCTCACCAGAGGGCTACGAGCAGTACTTC. This chain joins TRBV18 and TRBJ2-7; a possible D gene is TRBD2 (5 bases). V was pared by 2 bases and J by 3 bases, with 5 bases between. Germline values: CDR1 KGHSH, CDR2 LQKENI. The CDR3 has 12 residues.

This clonotype was counted ten times or more. J is TRBJ2-3 and V is TRBV5-6; D might be TRBD1 (8 bases). Per germline, CDR1 SGHDT and CDR2 YYEEEE. V dropped 4 bases and J dropped 6 bases, with 27 bases sitting between them. The CDR3 has 18 residues. As DNA, the CDR3 is TGTGCCAGCAGCCTGGACAGGGCGGACGCGGGAGCGGAGGATACGCAGTATTTT. Its protein product is CASSLDRADAGAEDTQYF.

The sample holds many counts of this clonotype. This chain connects TRBV2 to TRBJ1-2; 7 nucleotides line up with TRBD1. Germline V gene sequence: CDR1 SNHLY, CDR2 FYNNEI. The J segment lost 8 bases and the V segment lost 8 bases, leaving 2 bases of the junction unmatched. The CDR3 has 10 residues. CDR3 sequence: CASLQGGYTF. As DNA, the CDR3 is TGTGCCAGCCTACAGGGGGGCTACACCTTC. The full variable domain, with the rest looked up from reference TRBV2 and TRBJ1-2, is EPEVTQTPSHQVTQMGQEVILRCVPISNHLYFYWYRQILGQKVEFLVSFYNNEISEKSEIFDDQFSVERPDGSNFTLKIRSTKLEDSAMYFCASLQGGYTFGSGTRLTVV.

This clonotype was observed many times. The rearrangement links TRBV2 to TRBJ2-1; 10 bases match TRBD2. J gave up 7 bases and V 8 bases, and 8 bases lay outside the gene matches. Per germline, CDR1 SNHLY and CDR2 FYNNEI. The CDR3 runs 14 residues. The CDR3 here is CASWPGLAANEQFF. The CDR3 nucleotides read TGTGCCAGCTGGCCTGGACTAGCGGCAAATGAGCAGTTCTTC.

The rearrangement joins TRBV4-3 to TRBJ2-1; 8 bases align to TRBD1. V shed 3 bases and J 2 bases; nucleotides not matched to a gene: 6. Germline V gene data show CDR1 as LGHNA and CDR2 as YSLEER. The CDR3 is 16 residues long. Written as DNA, the CDR3 is TGCGCCAGCAGCCAGACGACAGGGGATCCCTACAATGAGCAGTTCTTC. Its protein product is CASSQTTGDPYNEQFF.

In its sample, this clonotype was seen many times. The CDR3 nucleotides read TGTGCCAGCAGCGACGGGGGGTTGAACACCGGGGAGCTGTTTTTT. It is translated as CASSDGGLNTGELFF. The chain combines TRBV9 with TRBJ2-2, with 7 bases that match TRBD2. Germline V gene data show CDR1 as SGDLS and CDR2 as YYNGEE. Trimming removed 3 bases from V and 1 base from J; junction bases left unmatched: 3. This CDR3 comprises 15 residues.

At least ten counts were recorded for this clonotype. Written as DNA, the CDR3 is TGTGCCAGTAGTATATTAGGACTAGCGGGAGACGAGCAGTACTTC. Translation gives CASSILGLAGDEQYF. This rearrangement joins TRBV19 to TRBJ2-7, with 13 bases that match TRBD2. Trimming cost V 2 bases and J 5 bases; bases outside gene matches: 3. This CDR3 has 15 residues. Germline V gene lookup returns CDR1 LNHDA and CDR2 SQIVND (reference sequence).

The genes are TRBV29-1 and TRBJ2-2; no clear D. Trimming shortened V by 0 bases and J by 1 base, and 6 bases separated the two germline ends. Germline V gene lookup returns CDR1 SQVTM and CDR2 ANQGSEA. CDR3 length: 14 residues. CDR3 amino acids: CSVEDGRNTGELFF. The CDR3 DNA is TGCAGCGTTGAAGACGGACGGAACACCGGGGAGCTGTTTTTT.

This clonotype came up many times. The V call is TRBV19, the J call TRBJ2-1; 13 bases agree with TRBD2. The ends lost 5 bases at V and 8 bases at J; junction bases unmatched: 12. CDR1 is LNHDA and CDR2 is SQIVND in the germline V gene (reference sequence). The CDR3 loop spans 17 amino acids. The CDR3 loop is CASSPGLAGSTDDEQFF. The DNA of the CDR3 is TGTGCCAGTAGTCCGGGACTAGCGGGATCGACCGATGATGAGCAGTTCTTC.

The sample holds many counts of this clonotype. The rearrangement joins TRBV9 to TRBJ2-7; TRBD1 aligns across 7 bases. The V segment lost 4 bases and the J segment 2 bases; nucleotides outside the gene matches: 6. In germline, CDR1 is SGDLS, CDR2 YYNGEE. The CDR3 contains 14 residues. The CDR3 DNA sequence: TGTGCCAGCAGCCCTTGGACAGGAGCCTACGAGCAGTACTTC. Translation gives CASSPWTGAYEQYF.

The table lists this clonotype with many counts. This rearrangement joins TRBV15 to TRBJ2-1; 8 bases are shared with TRBD1. CDR1 and CDR2 (germline): LNHNV, YYDKDF (reference sequence). This CDR3 contains 14 residues. J lost 4 bases, V lost 7 bases, and 6 bases had no gene match. CDR3 nucleotide sequence: TGTGCCACCACCCGCGGGGACAGGTACAATGAGCAGTTCTTC. Its translation is CATTRGDRYNEQFF.

In this sample, this clonotype turned up many times. One junction end disagrees with the germline gene, perhaps due to a read error. The chain employs TRBV7-6 and TRBJ2-1; perhaps TRBD2 as D (6 bases). This CDR3 has 12 residues. Per germline, CDR1 SGHVS and CDR2 FNYEAQ. The CDR3 nucleotides are TGTGCCAGCAGGTCCCCGGGAGTGGGGGACCAGTTC. Translation: CASRSPGVGDQF.

This clonotype has ten or more counts. The rearrangement uses TRBV7-6 and TRBJ2-7, with D perhaps TRBD1 (5 bases). The germline V gene encodes CDR1 SGHVS and CDR2 FNYEAQ. Trimming removed 2 bases from V and 3 bases from J, with 11 bases in between. The CDR3 sequence is 14 residues long. The CDR3 is CASSLHTGSYEQYF. The CDR3 DNA reads as TGTGCCAGCAGCTTACACACAGGTAGCTACGAGCAGTACTTC.

This clonotype appeared once. A read error may explain this, as a much larger clone is one base away. V gene TRBV23-1 combines with J gene TRBJ2-2; D call uncertain. TRBV23-1 falls under the ORF class, with uncertain function. The CDR3 runs to 12 residues. The CDR3: CARDSCTRELFF. CDR3 nucleotides: TGCGCCAGAGACTCTTGCACCAGGGAGCTGTTTTTT.

The chain uses TRBV7-2 and TRBJ2-3, with D possibly TRBD2 on 5 matching bases. V dropped 4 bases and J dropped 4 bases, with 15 bases sitting between them. The CDR3 loop spans 15 amino acids. From germline, CDR1 is SGHTA and CDR2 FQGNSA. The DNA of the CDR3 is TGTGCCAGCAGCTCCTCTAGCTTTCTGGCAGATACGCAGTATTTT. Amino acids: CASSSSSFLADTQYF.

There are many counts of this clonotype. This chain connects TRBV3-1 to TRBJ2-1; a possible D gene is TRBD2 (5 bases). Trimming removed 0 bases from V and 3 bases from J, with 9 bases in between. Germline V gene sequence: CDR1 LGHDT, CDR2 YNNKEL (reference sequence). The CDR3 contains 15 residues. The CDR3 nucleotides are TGTGCCAGCAGCCAAGATCCAGCGGACTACAATGAGCAGTTCTTC. This gives the protein CASSQDPADYNEQFF.